This section outlines one T cell receptor (beta chain) sequence together with its context. Germline values: CDR1 SQVTM, CDR2 ANQGSEA. Trimming removed 1 base from V and 5 bases from J; junction bases left unmatched: 2. This CDR3 has 13 residues. Each CDR3 protein gets one entry after TCRdb re-called the 5' RACE reads with MiXCR. The table records nearly 350,000 distinct CDR3 sequences, less than 9.5% of them present only once. The record originates from a study of T cells after yellow fever vaccination. J is TRBJ2-3 and V is TRBV29-1; 8 bases match TRBD2. Sequenced here: PBMCs, sampled more than 40 days after the first yellow fever vaccination. This TCR was recovered from a man aged 18-30 years who received the YFV17D yellow fever vaccine. The CDR3 here is CSVEGLAGDTQYF. The CDR3 nucleotides are TGCAGCGTTGAAGGGCTAGCGGGAGATACGCAGTATTTT.